This passage covers 18 T cell receptor beta chains from one sample sequenced in a study of blood T cell repertoires in COVID-19 (dated by TCRdb to about 2020). Libraries came from the immunoSEQ multiplex PCR assay. TCRdb retrieved this table from immuneACCESS and kept in-frame rearrangements only. Not all clones are present; in checked studies, unresolved V genes account for under half, and no reason is known for the remainder. This sample gives 30,000 to 35,000 clones in total; roughly nine tenths of them show up just once. About 13% of the sample belongs to the ten largest clones. Sequencing was carried out using peripheral blood. The receptors were sampled from a human donor in a cohort sampled during active COVID-19.

J is TRBJ2-1 and V is TRBV13, with 8 nucleotides matching TRBD2. V trimming: 4 bases; J trimming: 6 bases; junction bases outside the gene matches: 8. Germline CDR1 and CDR2: PRHDT and FYEKMQ (reference sequence). The CDR3 spans 15 residues. Written as DNA, the CDR3 is TGTGCCAGCAGCTCGGGAGCGGGAGATGTCAATGAGCAGTTCTTC. Translation: CASSSGAGDVNEQFF.

The chain has TRBV18 and TRBJ2-2; 13 nucleotides line up with TRBD2. In germline, CDR1 is KGHSH, CDR2 LQKENI. The CDR3 extends over 16 amino acids. The trim removed 3 bases at V and 4 bases at J, leaving 2 bases unmatched. CDR3 bases: TGTGCCAGCTCACCGGGACTAGCGGGACTCACCGGGGAGCTGTTTTTT. It codes for CASSPGLAGLTGELFF.

This chain joins TRBV29-1 and TRBJ1-1, with 9 bases lining up with TRBD1. CDR1 is SQVTM and CDR2 is ANQGSEA in the germline V gene. There are 14 residues in the CDR3. The J segment lost 4 bases and the V segment lost 3 bases, leaving 6 bases of the junction unmatched. The CDR3 loop is CSVEGGQGSTEAFF. The CDR3 region has the DNA TGCAGCGTTGAGGGAGGACAGGGGAGCACTGAAGCTTTCTTT.

This rearrangement joins TRBV13 to TRBJ2-2; TRBD1 aligns across 7 bases. The CDR3 sequence is 15 residues long. Germline V CDR1 and CDR2: PRHDT, FYEKMQ (reference sequence). Germline trimming cut 2 bases from V and 3 bases from J; bases unmatched to any gene: 3. This CDR3 is CASSLRTGDTGELFF. Written as DNA, the CDR3 is TGTGCCAGCAGCTTACGCACAGGGGACACCGGGGAGCTGTTTTTT. Full variable domain (remainder filled in from reference TRBV13 and TRBJ2-2): AAGVIQSPRHLIKEKRETATLKCYPIPRHDTVYWYQQGPGQDPQFLISFYEKMQSDKGSIPDRFSAQQFSDYHSELNMSSLELGDSALYFCASSLRTGDTGELFFGEGSRLTVL.

The chain has TRBV2 and TRBJ2-1; 10 nucleotides match TRBD1. V lost 11 bases and J lost 4; bases outside the gene matches: 8. The CDR3 is 14 residues long. Germline V gives CDR1 SNHLY, CDR2 FYNNEI. Written as DNA, the CDR3 is TGTGCCGACAAACCGGGACAGGGGTACAATGAGCAGTTCTTC. Protein product: CADKPGQGYNEQFF.

This chain links TRBV7-9 with TRBJ1-3; 8 bases fit TRBD1. CDR1 is SEHNR, CDR2 FQNEAQ, per germline (reference sequence). V lost 5 bases, J lost 4 bases, and 10 bases stayed unmatched. The CDR3 is made up of 16 amino acids. CDR3 in amino acids: CASSPRQGRGGNTIYF. DNA of the CDR3: TGTGCCAGCAGCCCGCGACAGGGGCGCGGAGGAAACACCATATATTTT.

V is TRBV24-1 and J is TRBJ2-3, with 10 positions matching TRBD2. Germline lookup yields CDR1 KGHDR and CDR2 SFDVKD. The CDR3 runs to 17 residues. Trimming took 4 bases from V and 3 from J; bases not matched to a gene: 9. The DNA for the CDR3 is TGTGCCACCAGTGACCTCTCCGGGACTAGCGAGACAGATACGCAGTATTTT. It translates to CATSDLSGTSETDTQYF.

V usage is TRBV7-3 and J usage is TRBJ2-1; no firm D call. The V end was cut by 5 bases, the J end by 1 base, with 12 bases between. Germline V gives CDR1 SGHTA, CDR2 FQGTGA. The CDR3 totals 15 residues. The CDR3 is CASSLGAQSYNEQFF. CDR3 DNA sequence: TGTGCCAGCAGCCTTGGAGCCCAATCCTACAATGAGCAGTTCTTC. The variable domain in full, completed from reference TRBV7-3 and TRBJ2-1, reads GAGVSQTPSNKVTEKGKYVELRCDPISGHTALYWYRQSLGQGPEFLIYFQGTGAADDSGLPNDRFFAVRPEGSVSTLKIQRTERGDSAVYLCASSLGAQSYNEQFFGPGTRLTVL.

The CDR3 protein is CASSFSGEIGELFF. CDR3 nucleotides: TGTGCCAGCAGTTTCTCGGGAGAGATCGGGGAGCTGTTTTTT. The chain uses TRBV6-4 and TRBJ2-2, with D maybe TRBD2 (6 bases). V was cut by 5 bases and J by 7 bases, with 14 bases left in between. The CDR3 contains 14 residues. The V gene's germline CDR1 is MRHNA and CDR2 SNTAGT.

CDR3 residues: CATSREDAYNEQFF. Written as DNA, the CDR3 is TGTGCCACCAGCCGGGAGGACGCCTACAATGAGCAGTTCTTC. V and J are TRBV15 and TRBJ2-1; 7 bases line up with TRBD2. V lost 5 bases, J lost 2 bases, and 3 bases stayed unmatched. The CDR3 loop spans 14 amino acids. Germline loops: CDR1 LNHNV, CDR2 YYDKDF (reference sequence).

The gene calls are TRBV27 and TRBJ2-3; 7 nucleotides align to TRBD2. V lost 2 bases and J lost 2; bases outside the gene matches: 4. CDR1 and CDR2 from the germline V gene are MNHEY and SMNVEV (reference sequence). CDR3 length equals 15 residues. DNA for the CDR3: TGTGCCAGCAGTTTAATGGGACTAAACACAGATACGCAGTATTTT. Its translation is CASSLMGLNTDTQYF.

This chain joins TRBV18 and TRBJ2-1; 11 nucleotides match TRBD2. CDR1 is KGHSH, CDR2 LQKENI, per germline. With V trimmed by 5 bases and J by 4 bases, 4 bases remained unmatched. The CDR3 spans 15 residues. The CDR3 region has the DNA TGTGCCAGCTCAGAACTAGCGGGAGAGTACAATGAGCAGTTCTTC. It is translated as CASSELAGEYNEQFF.

The V call is TRBV5-4, the J call TRBJ2-1, with 9 bases aligning to TRBD2. The germline gives CDR1 SGHNT, CDR2 YYREEE (reference sequence). This CDR3 contains 15 residues. J gave up 4 bases and V 4 bases, and 6 bases lay outside the gene matches. The CDR3 bases are TGTGCCAGCAGCCTGACTAGCGGAGATTACAATGAGCAGTTCTTC. Its protein product is CASSLTSGDYNEQFF. Drawing the rest from reference TRBV5-4 and TRBJ2-1, the complete variable domain is ETGVTQSPTHLIKTRGQQVTLRCSSQSGHNTVSWYQQALGQGPQFIFQYYREEENGRGNFPPRFSGLQFPNYSSELNVNALELDDSALYLCASSLTSGDYNEQFFGPGTRLTVL.

The CDR3: CASSPRPPLAGGFHEQYF. CDR3 in DNA: TGTGCCAGCAGTCCCCGACCCCCACTAGCGGGAGGGTTCCACGAGCAGTACTTC. The chain employs TRBV27 and TRBJ2-7, with TRBD2 matching over 13 bases. This CDR3 has 18 amino acids. Unmatched junction bases numbered 15, after V lost 5 bases and J lost 5 bases. CDR1 MNHEY and CDR2 SMNVEV come from the germline V gene (reference sequence).

The gene calls are TRBV11-3 and TRBJ2-1; D uncertain. The V and J ends lost 4 bases and 4 bases respectively, with 8 bases between them. The germline CDR1 and CDR2 sequences are SGHNT and YENEEA. CDR3 length: 13 residues. Here the CDR3 DNA reads TGTGCCAGCAGCTCATCTAAATACAATGAGCAGTTCTTC. It specifies CASSSSKYNEQFF.

This clone was detected only once. This chain links TRBV28 with TRBJ1-5; D is possibly TRBD1 (5 bases). The V and J ends lost 4 bases and 0 bases respectively, with 13 bases between them. Per germline, CDR1 MDHEN and CDR2 SYDVKM. This CDR3 region has 16 residues. The CDR3 DNA sequence: TGTGCCAGCAGTTCAGGCTTTGGACATAGCAATCAGCCCCAGCATTTT. It encodes CASSSGFGHSNQPQHF.

This chain joins TRBV19 and TRBJ2-3; D remains unclear. V was pared by 3 bases and J by 0 bases, with 13 bases between. CDR3 length equals 16 residues. The germline CDR1 and CDR2 sequences are LNHDA and SQIVND (reference sequence). CDR3 DNA: TGTGCCAGTAGTATTACTCCGAGCCCTAGCACAGATACGCAGTATTTT. Translated, it gives CASSITPSPSTDTQYF. The full variable domain, completed using reference TRBV19 and TRBJ2-3, is DGGITQSPKYLFRKEGQNVTLSCEQNLNHDAMYWYRQDPGQGLRLIYYSQIVNDFQKGDIAEGYSVSREKKESFPLTVTSAQKNPTAFYLCASSITPSPSTDTQYFGPGTRLTVL.

The V gene is TRBV30, the J gene TRBJ2-7, with 9 bases lining up with TRBD2. The CDR3 totals 12 residues. Germline CDR1 and CDR2: GTSNPN and SVGIG (reference sequence). V dropped 0 bases and J dropped 12; count of bases not matched to a gene: 6. CDR3 protein: CAWSVGGGGLYF. CDR3 coding DNA: TGTGCCTGGAGTGTAGGCGGGGGGGGGCTGTACTTC.